This T cell receptor beta chain emerged from a study of T cell responses to AZD1222 COVID-19 vaccine. Overall study results and limits: Among spike-specific TCRs, nearly half reportedly target unmutated variant regions. Increased Spike-specific TCR breadth and depth were observed after two AZD1222 doses. CD4 TCRs covered the whole spike, strongest at regions 160-218 and 743-854.

Remarks on this clone: What it binds is unknown.

V shed 0 bases and J shed 1 base, with 7 bases lying between them. CDR1 SGHRS and CDR2 YFSETQ come from the germline V gene. This CDR3 region has 15 residues. Assay: immunoSEQ multiplex PCR; the TCRdb copy retains only in-frame clones and omits some. This sample yields 100,000 to 150,000 clones, of which 84% are seen a single time; about 25% belongs to the top ten. This TCR derives from an adult who received the AZD1222 COVID-19 vaccine. The sequences come from peripheral blood, collected 28 days after the second AZD1222 dose. The chain is built from TRBV5-1 and TRBJ2-2, with D possibly TRBD1 on 5 matching bases. In DNA, the CDR3 is TGCGCCAGCAGCTTGGGGACAAAGAACACCGGGGAGCTGTTTTTT. Protein sequence: CASSLGTKNTGELFF.